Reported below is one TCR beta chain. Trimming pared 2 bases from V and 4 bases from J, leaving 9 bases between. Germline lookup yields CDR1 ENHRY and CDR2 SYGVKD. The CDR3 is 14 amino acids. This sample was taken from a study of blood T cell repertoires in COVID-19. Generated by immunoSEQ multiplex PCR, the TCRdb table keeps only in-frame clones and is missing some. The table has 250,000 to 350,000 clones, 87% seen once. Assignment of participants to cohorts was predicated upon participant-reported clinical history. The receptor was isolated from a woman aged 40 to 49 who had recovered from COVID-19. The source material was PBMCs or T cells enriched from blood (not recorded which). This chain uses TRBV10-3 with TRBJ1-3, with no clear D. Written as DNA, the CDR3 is TGTGCCATCAGTGAGCCGGGGAGGGGAAACACCATATATTTT. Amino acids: CAISEPGRGNTIYF.